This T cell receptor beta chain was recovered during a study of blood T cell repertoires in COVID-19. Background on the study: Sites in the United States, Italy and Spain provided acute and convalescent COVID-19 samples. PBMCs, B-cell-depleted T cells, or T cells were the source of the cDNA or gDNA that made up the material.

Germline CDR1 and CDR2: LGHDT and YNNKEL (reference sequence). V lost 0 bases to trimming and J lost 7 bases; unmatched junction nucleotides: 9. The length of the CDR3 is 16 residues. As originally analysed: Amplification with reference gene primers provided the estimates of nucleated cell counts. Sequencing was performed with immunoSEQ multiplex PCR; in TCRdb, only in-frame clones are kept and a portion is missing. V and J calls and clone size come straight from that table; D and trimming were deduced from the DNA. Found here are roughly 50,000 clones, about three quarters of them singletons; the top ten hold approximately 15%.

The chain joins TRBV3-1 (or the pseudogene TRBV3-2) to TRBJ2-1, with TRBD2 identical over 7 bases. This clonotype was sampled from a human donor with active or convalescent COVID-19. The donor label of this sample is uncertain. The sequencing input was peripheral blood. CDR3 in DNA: TGTGCCAGCAGCCAAGAAGTGGGAGGGCCGTGGAATGAGCAGTTCTTC. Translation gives CASSQEVGGPWNEQFF.